Listed below are T cell receptor beta chains from one sample, sequenced in a study of regulatory T cells in long-lasting Graves disease. Using its own MiXCR run on the multiplex PCR reads, TCRdb lists one record per CDR3 protein. Of 530,000 or so distinct CDR3 sequences listed, 16% are singletons. The same specimen was also included in a second study, on T cells in Graves' hyperthyroidism and ophthalmopathy.

The sample was peripheral blood mononuclear cells (PBMCs), taken at new diagnosis, from a patient treated with antithyroid drugs. These receptor sequences come from a man aged 18 to 30 with Graves disease. CDR3s include the opening cysteine and the closing phenylalanine or tryptophan. A D gene is named only where the DNA matches it firmly. The size entry is marked missing in some rows and otherwise reads once, few, many or a size class.

v_call	d_call	clone_size	j_call	cdr3_nt	cdr3_aa
TRBV6-2/TRBV6-3	TRBD2	.	TRBJ2-1	TGTGCCAGCCGCCCGGGACTAGCGGGAGGGCCCTATGAGCAGTTCTTC	CASRPGLAGGPYEQFF
TRBV11-2	.	.	TRBJ2-5	TGTGCCAGCACAAGCCCCGGGACACCCCAAGAGACCCAGTACTTC	CASTSPGTPQETQYF
TRBV7-8	.	many	TRBJ1-1	TGTGCCAGCACCCCCGGGGCAGGGAACACTGAAGCTTTCTTT	CASTPGAGNTEAFF
TRBV6-4	.	.	TRBJ2-5	TGTGCCAGCAGTGCCGATGGGGCGGGACAAGAGACCCAGTACTTC	CASSADGAGQETQYF
TRBV7-8	TRBD2	many	TRBJ2-7	TGTGCCAGCGGGACTAGCGGCTCCTACGAGCAGTACTTC	CASGTSGSYEQYF
TRBV2	TRBD2	few	TRBJ2-7	TGTGCCAGCAGCCAACTAGCGGGAGTTTTGTACGAGCAGTACTTC	CASSQLAGVLYEQYF
TRBV5-6	.	few	TRBJ1-1	TGTGCCAGCAGCCCATTAGAAGGGATCGGAGGTATCGGCCCTGAAGCTTTCTTT	CASSPLEGIGGIGPEAFF
TRBV11-2	TRBD2	many	TRBJ2-3	TGTGCCAGCAGCGGTCCAAGGACTAGCGGTCTTTCGGATACGCAGTATTTC	CASSGPRTSGLSDTQYF
TRBV6-1	TRBD2	few	TRBJ2-3	TGTGCCAGCAGGACGACTAGCTCTAGCACAGATACGCAGTATTTT	CASRTTSSSTDTQYF
TRBV6-1	.	.	TRBJ2-2	TGTGCCAGCACCCAAAGGGTCGACGGGGAGCTGTTTTTT	CASTQRVDGELFF
TRBV9	TRBD2	few	TRBJ2-3	TGTGCCAGCAGCGTTTCTAGCGGGTCTAGCACAGATACGCAGTATTTT	CASSVSSGSSTDTQYF
TRBV3-1	.	many	TRBJ1-3	TGTGCCAGCAGCCAGGCCAAAGGGTCTGGAAACACCATATATTTT	CASSQAKGSGNTIYF
TRBV6-5	TRBD2	.	TRBJ2-3	TGTGCCAGCAGTTACTGGATAGCGGGAGAAGATACGCAGTATTTT	CASSYWIAGEDTQYF
TRBV11-3	.	.	TRBJ1-5	TGTGCCAGCAGCTATAACCACTGCTATAGCAATCAGCCCCAGCATTTT	CASSYNHCYSNQPQHF
TRBV10-3	.	many	TRBJ2-5	TGTGCCATCAGTTACAGGGAGCCTTGGGAGACCCAGTACTTC	CAISYREPWETQYF
TRBV10-3	TRBD1	many	TRBJ2-7	TGTGCCATCAGTGAACAGGGGAACAGTGGGAACGAGCAGTACTTC	CAISEQGNSGNEQYF
TRBV7-9	TRBD2	.	TRBJ2-3	TGTGCCAGCAGCTCGACTAGCAGAATCACAGATACGCAGTATTTT	CASSSTSRITDTQYF
TRBV7-2	TRBD1	many	TRBJ1-2	TGTGCCAGCAGCTTGCAACAGGGGATTGGCGGCTACACCTTC	CASSLQQGIGGYTF
TRBV15	TRBD1	many	TRBJ1-1	TGTGCCACCAGCAGATCGACAGGGATTAGCCTTGGGGCTTTCTTT	CATSRSTGISLGAFF
TRBV15	.	many	TRBJ1-6	TGTGCCACCAGCAGAGAGATAGGGGGTGACTTTTCACCCCTCCACTTT	CATSREIGGDFSPLHF
TRBV5-1	.	few	TRBJ1-6	TGCGCCAGCAGCTTCCTCACAGGGAAGGATTCACCCCTCCACTTT	CASSFLTGKDSPLHF
TRBV6-5	TRBD1	many	TRBJ1-1	TGTGCCAGCAGTTTATTACTACAGGGGGTTGGGGAAGCTTTCTTT	CASSLLLQGVGEAFF
TRBV11-3	.	many	TRBJ2-1	TGTGCCAGCAGCTTAGAGGGGGGCCATGAGCAGTTCTTC	CASSLEGGHEQFF
TRBV11-2	TRBD1	few	TRBJ1-3	TGTGCCAGCAGCCCGGGGACAGGGGCGAACATATATTTT	CASSPGTGANIYF
TRBV3-1	.	.	TRBJ2-2	TGTGCCAGCGCACAGGGGACTGCGGGGGAGCTGTTTTTT	CASAQGTAGELFF
TRBV6-5	.	.	TRBJ1-2	TGTGCCAGCAGTTACTCGCCCGGGGACGGTGGCTACACCTTC	CASSYSPGDGGYTF
TRBV7-9	.	many	TRBJ2-2	TGTGCCAGCAGCTTAGGAGCCCTTCCGAACACCGGGGAGCTGTTTTTT	CASSLGALPNTGELFF
TRBV6-1	.	many	TRBJ2-6	TGTGCCAGCAGTCGCTCTGGGGCCAACGTCCTGACTTTC	CASSRSGANVLTF
TRBV12-3/TRBV12-4	.	many	TRBJ2-1	TGTGCCAGCAGTTTTTTATCGGATGAGCAGTTCTTC	CASSFLSDEQFF
TRBV6-5	TRBD2	many	TRBJ2-2	TGTGCCAGCAGTTTGGCGGGAGGTGGAACCGGGGAGCTGTTTTTT	CASSLAGGGTGELFF
TRBV5-1	TRBD2	many	TRBJ2-7	TGCGCCAGCAGCCCTCAGACTAGCGGGTGGACCTACGAGCAGTACTTC	CASSPQTSGWTYEQYF
TRBV20-1	.	few	TRBJ1-1	TGCAGTGCTAGACCAGCGGACACTGAAGCTTTCTTT	CSARPADTEAFF
TRBV9	TRBD2	.	TRBJ2-4	TGTGCCAGCAGCGCCGGACTAGGGTCGAACATTCAGTACTTC	CASSAGLGSNIQYF
TRBV20-1	TRBD1	few	TRBJ2-5	TGCAGTGCCCTCAGGGGGACAACCCAAGAGACCCAGTACTTC	CSALRGTTQETQYF
TRBV19	.	.	TRBJ2-1	TGTGCCAGTAGTACCTTAGGGGAGAGGGCCTACAATGAGCAGTTCTTC	CASSTLGERAYNEQFF